What follows are 21 T cell receptor beta chains derived from one specimen sequenced in a study of T cells after yellow fever vaccination. Using its own MiXCR run on the 5' RACE reads, TCRdb lists one record per CDR3 protein. The top ten clones hold just under 3% of a sample with 150,000 to 200,000 distinct CDR3 sequences, roughly 6.2% of them seen once. The sequences come from CD4+ T cells sorted from PBMCs, collected on the day of the first yellow fever vaccination. Receptor source: a man younger than 30 who received the YFV17D yellow fever vaccine.

The chain has TRBV12-3 or TRBV12-4 and TRBJ1-1; D not certain. The CDR3 consists of 14 residues. The V gene lost 6 bases and the J gene lost 1 base, with 12 bases spanning the gap. The CDR3 loop is CASSSRAGNTEAFF. CDR3 coding DNA: TGTGCCAGCAGCTCTCGGGCAGGGAACACTGAAGCTTTCTTT.

In this sample, this clonotype turned up many times. This chain uses TRBV5-1 with TRBJ1-5; D gene unclear. Germline CDR1 SGHRS, CDR2 YFSETQ. V lost 4 bases, J lost 1 base, and 12 bases lay in between. CDR3 size: 15 residues. Here the CDR3 DNA reads TGCGCCAGCAGCGCGGGAACCTCGAGCAATCAGCCCCAGCATTTT. It yields the protein CASSAGTSSNQPQHF.

This clonotype was recorded at least ten times. The chain combines TRBV7-3 with TRBJ2-3; no clear D. The V gene's germline CDR1 is SGHTA and CDR2 FQGTGA. The length of the CDR3 is 13 residues. V shed 2 bases and J shed 4 bases, with 7 bases lying between them. Here the CDR3 reads CASSLPQSDTQYF. CDR3 nucleotides: TGTGCCAGCAGCTTACCCCAGTCAGATACGCAGTATTTT. The variable domain in full, completed from reference TRBV7-3 and TRBJ2-3, reads GAGVSQTPSNKVTEKGKYVELRCDPISGHTALYWYRQSLGQGPEFLIYFQGTGAADDSGLPNDRFFAVRPEGSVSTLKIQRTERGDSAVYLCASSLPQSDTQYFGPGTRLTVL.

The J gene is TRBJ1-2, the V gene TRBV5-5; D uncertain. Germline V gene lookup returns CDR1 SGHKS and CDR2 YYEKEE (reference sequence). With 1 base removed from V and 4 bases from J, the gap between germline ends came to 14 bases. The CDR3 loop spans 15 amino acids. Here the CDR3 DNA reads TGTGCCAGCAGCTTGTCCGCCGGTGGCAGCTATGGCTACACCTTC. This encodes CASSLSAGGSYGYTF.

This clonotype appeared many times. The chain joins TRBV5-1 to TRBJ2-1, with 7 bases identical to TRBD1. The J segment lost 2 bases and the V segment lost 2 bases, leaving 4 bases of the junction unmatched. Germline V gene sequence: CDR1 SGHRS, CDR2 YFSETQ. The CDR3 is made up of 15 amino acids. The CDR3 bases are TGCGCCAGCAGCTTTGAGGGGACAGCCTACAATGAGCAGTTCTTC. Protein sequence: CASSFEGTAYNEQFF.

This clonotype was observed a few times. The J gene is TRBJ2-4, the V gene TRBV6-2 or TRBV6-3; D unclear. Germline V gene lookup returns CDR1 MNHEY and CDR2 SVGEGT. Trimming took off 8 bases at V and 9 bases at J, with 23 bases between the two ends. This CDR3 is built from 15 residues. CDR3 protein: CASRPYRAPRSIQYF. The DNA for the CDR3 is TGTGCCAGCCGCCCCTATCGGGCACCGAGAAGCATTCAGTACTTC.

The rearrangement uses TRBV6-5 and TRBJ2-2, with 8 bases identical to TRBD1. V gave up 0 bases and J gave up 3 bases; unmatched junction bases: 6. The CDR3 runs to 17 residues. Germline V gene sequence: CDR1 MNHEY, CDR2 SVGAGI. The CDR3 loop reads CASSYSLGQGYTGELFF. The CDR3 nucleotides read TGTGCCAGCAGTTACTCCCTTGGACAGGGCTACACCGGGGAGCTGTTTTTT.

This clonotype has a count of ten or more. The CDR3 is CASSRTTGANVLTF. CDR3 sequence (DNA): TGTGCCAGCAGCCGGACTACTGGGGCCAACGTCCTGACTTTC. The V gene is TRBV12-3 or TRBV12-4, the J gene TRBJ2-6; possibly TRBD2 for D (6 bases). The CDR3 runs to 14 residues. Trimming cost V 6 bases and J 2 bases, with 8 bases left between them.

This clonotype showed up many times. V gene TRBV4-3 combines with J gene TRBJ2-1, with D possibly being TRBD2 (5 bases). The CDR3 contains 16 residues. V lost 0 bases and J lost 2, with 11 bases in between. Per germline, CDR1 LGHNA and CDR2 YSLEER. Written as DNA, the CDR3 is TGCGCCAGCAGCCAAGATCTAGGGAGCACCTACAATGAGCAGTTCTTC. It specifies CASSQDLGSTYNEQFF.

This chain joins TRBV23-1 and TRBJ2-4, with a possible D match to TRBD1 (6 bases). TRBV23-1 is annotated as an ORF whose role is uncertain. V gave up 3 bases and J gave up 1 base, with 16 bases separating them. The CDR3 extends over 17 amino acids. CDR3 in amino acids: CASSHCAGAMAKNIQYF. DNA of the CDR3: TGCGCCAGCAGTCACTGTGCAGGGGCGATGGCCAAAAACATTCAGTACTTC.

The CDR3 sequence: CAIRPGGRGNEQFF. In DNA form, the CDR3 reads TGTGCCATTAGACCCGGGGGAAGGGGCAATGAGCAGTTCTTC. The chain is built from TRBV15 and TRBJ2-1; D is possibly TRBD2 (6 bases). Trimming cost V 10 bases and J 6 bases, with 19 bases left between them. Per germline, CDR1 LNHNV and CDR2 YYDKDF (reference sequence). CDR3 length: 14 amino acids.

This clonotype was counted a few times. This chain links TRBV12-3 or TRBV12-4 with TRBJ1-6; 7 bases are shared with TRBD1. The CDR3 consists of 14 residues. V dropped 5 bases and J dropped 9; count of bases not matched to a gene: 7. This CDR3 is CASSPQGEGSPLHF. The CDR3 DNA sequence: TGTGCCAGCAGTCCCCAGGGGGAGGGTTCACCCCTCCACTTT.

This clonotype was found many times. The V gene is TRBV2, the J gene TRBJ2-5; D might be TRBD1 (6 bases). Germline-derived CDR1 and CDR2 are SNHLY and FYNNEI. V lost 7 bases, J lost 2 bases, and 11 bases lay in between. This CDR3 comprises 13 residues. The CDR3 DNA sequence: TGTGCCAGCACCGGAGGACAGCAAGAGACCCAGTACTTC. Its translation: CASTGGQQETQYF.

This clonotype was recorded many times. This chain joins TRBV12-3 or TRBV12-4 and TRBJ2-3; D remains ambiguous. The CDR3 covers 13 residues. The V end lost 3 bases, the J end lost 3 bases, and 7 bases lay between the germline ends. CDR3 DNA sequence: TGTGCCAGCAGTTTCCAATCTACAGATACGCAGTATTTT. As protein: CASSFQSTDTQYF.

This clonotype was observed a handful of times. The chain links TRBV18 to TRBJ1-1; D perhaps matches TRBD1 (6 bases). Deletions cut 6 bases from V and 0 bases from J, with 17 bases between. This CDR3 has 16 amino acids. Germline CDR1 reads KGHSH; CDR2 reads LQKENI. The CDR3 coding sequence is TGTGCCAGCTCGCTGTCGGACAGTTACATGAACACTGAAGCTTTCTTT. Translated: CASSLSDSYMNTEAFF.

This clonotype was counted at least ten times. In DNA form, the CDR3 reads TGTGCCAGCAGCGCCAGCGGTGGGGGAACCGTGCAGTACGTC. It translates to CASSASGGGTVQYV. The rearrangement joins TRBV5-6 to TRBJ2-7, with D tentatively TRBD1 or TRBD2 (5 bases each). Trimming left V 4 bases short and J 9 bases short, with 20 bases between. Germline V lookup: CDR1 SGHDT, CDR2 YYEEEE. CDR3 length: 14 amino acids.

This clonotype was observed a few times. This rearrangement joins TRBV20-1 to TRBJ2-2; 7 nucleotides align to TRBD2. CDR1 is DFQATT, CDR2 SNEGSKA, per germline (reference sequence). The V gene end was trimmed by 5 bases and the J gene end by 4 bases; junction bases not matched to a gene: 10. The CDR3 is 15 amino acids. In nucleotides, the CDR3 is TGCAGTGCTCCAGCCAGCGGGGTTGGCACCGGGGAGCTGTTTTTT. Protein product: CSAPASGVGTGELFF.

This clonotype appeared a few times. This rearrangement joins TRBV7-2 to TRBJ2-3; D not certain. The CDR3 is 12 amino acids. The V end was cut by 3 bases, the J end by 9 bases, with 10 bases between. CDR1 and CDR2 (germline): SGHTA, FQGNSA. Here the CDR3 reads CASSFPGPTQYF. CDR3 DNA sequence: TGTGCCAGCAGCTTCCCCGGGCCGACGCAGTATTTT. Variable domain in full (rest from reference TRBV7-2 and TRBJ2-3): GAGVSQSPSNKVTEKGKDVELRCDPISGHTALYWYRQSLGQGLEFLIYFQGNSAPDKSGLPSDRFSAERTGGSVSTLTIQRTQQEDSAVYLCASSFPGPTQYFGPGTRLTVL.

This clonotype has a handful of counts. CDR3 amino acids: CASSKEGDPTDTQYF. The CDR3 DNA is TGTGCCAGCAGCAAAGAGGGGGATCCTACAGATACGCAGTATTTT. The chain couples TRBV21-1 to TRBJ2-3; the table names TRBD1, a call not compared with the DNA. TRBV21-1 is deemed a pseudogene. This CDR3 is built from 15 residues.

J is TRBJ1-2 and V is TRBV4-2, with 7 bases lining up with TRBD1. J gave up 5 bases and V 5 bases, and 5 bases lay outside the gene matches. Germline loops: CDR1 LGHNA, CDR2 YNFKEQ. CDR3 length: 13 residues. CDR3 sequence reads: CASSSRGSYGYTF. The DNA of the CDR3 is TGTGCCAGCAGCTCCAGGGGGAGTTATGGCTACACCTTC.

This clonotype was recorded many times. This chain uses TRBV2 with TRBJ2-5; maybe TRBD2 (6 bases). The CDR3 is 13 residues long. V lost 5 bases and J lost 5, with 12 bases in between. CDR1 SNHLY and CDR2 FYNNEI come from the germline V gene. CDR3: CASSIGGVETQYF. CDR3 in DNA: TGTGCCAGCAGTATCGGCGGGGTGGAGACCCAGTACTTC.